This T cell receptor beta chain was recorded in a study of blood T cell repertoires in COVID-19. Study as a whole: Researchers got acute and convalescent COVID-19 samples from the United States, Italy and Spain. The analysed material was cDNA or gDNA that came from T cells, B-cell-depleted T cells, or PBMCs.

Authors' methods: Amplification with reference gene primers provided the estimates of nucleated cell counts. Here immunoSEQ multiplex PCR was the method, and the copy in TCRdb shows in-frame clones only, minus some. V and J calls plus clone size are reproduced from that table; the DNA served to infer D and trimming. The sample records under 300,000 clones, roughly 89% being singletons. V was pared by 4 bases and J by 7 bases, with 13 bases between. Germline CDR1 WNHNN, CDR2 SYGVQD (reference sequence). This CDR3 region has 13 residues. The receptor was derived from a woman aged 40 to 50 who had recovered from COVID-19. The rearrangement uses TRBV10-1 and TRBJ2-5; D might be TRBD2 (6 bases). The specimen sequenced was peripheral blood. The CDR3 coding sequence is TGCGCCAGCAGTGGACCGGGGGTTGGGACCCAGTACTTC. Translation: CASSGPGVGTQYF.